This TCR beta chain was documented in a study of shared clonotypes between healthy human individuals. Background on the study: Participating donors consisted of two women and a few men aged 18 to 49. Study conclusions and caveats: Non-shared clonotypes had lower generation probabilities than those shared by all four donors.

A note on this clone: The antigen is not known.

The CDR3 is made up of 13 amino acids. The V and J ends lost 5 bases and 2 bases respectively, with 10 bases between them. Germline V gene sequence: CDR1 MNHEY, CDR2 SMNVEV (reference sequence). Researchers divided each subset's genomic DNA evenly across several immunoSEQ plates. DNA at about 210 ng, about 30,000 T cell genomes, went into sorted-subset replicate PCRs. Using immunoSEQ multiplex PCR, the repertoire was profiled, and TCRdb retains in-frame clones only, with some absent. The sample has hundreds of thousands of clones, 96% seen once; the top ten hold about 0.12%. CD8 cells regarded as naive lacked CD45RO, were positively chosen for CCR7, and omitted terminally differentiated effector memory CD45RA+ cells.

The TCR was taken from a woman aged 30 to 39 in good health. Sequences were obtained from naive CD8+ T cells sorted from blood. The chain is built from TRBV27 and TRBJ2-7; no firm D call. The CDR3 protein is CASSQTRTYEQYF. The CDR3 nucleotides read TGTGCCAGCAGTCAGACAAGAACCTACGAGCAGTACTTC.